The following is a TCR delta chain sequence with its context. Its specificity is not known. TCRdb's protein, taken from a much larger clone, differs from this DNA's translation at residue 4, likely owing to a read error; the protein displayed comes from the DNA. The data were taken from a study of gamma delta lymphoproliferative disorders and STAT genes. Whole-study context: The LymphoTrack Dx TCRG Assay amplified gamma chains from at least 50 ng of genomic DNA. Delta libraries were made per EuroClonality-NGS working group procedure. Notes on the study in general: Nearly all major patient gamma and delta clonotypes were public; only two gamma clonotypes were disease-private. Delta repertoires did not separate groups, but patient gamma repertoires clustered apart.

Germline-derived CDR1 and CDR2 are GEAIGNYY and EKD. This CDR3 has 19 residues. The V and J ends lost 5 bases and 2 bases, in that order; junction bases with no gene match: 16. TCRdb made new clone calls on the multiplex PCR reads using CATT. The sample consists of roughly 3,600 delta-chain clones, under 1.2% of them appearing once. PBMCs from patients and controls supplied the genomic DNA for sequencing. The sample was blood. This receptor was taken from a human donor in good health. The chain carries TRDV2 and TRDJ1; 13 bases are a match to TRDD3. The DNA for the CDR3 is TGTGCCTGTGGCACTCTACTGGGGGATACGCTTGGGGGGACCGATAAACTCATCTTT. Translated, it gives CACGTLLGDTLGGTDKLIF.